Listed here is a single TCR beta chain. Its antigen remains unidentified. Within one base of it there is no much larger clone, and no base qualities were kept. Here V drops 4 bases and J drops 5 bases, and the junction holds 15 bases not matched to any gene. CDR3 length: 19 amino acids, cysteine to phenylalanine. Kept here is only the CDR3 DNA, which spans 57 bases and is read in frame from base 1. For CDR1 and CDR2, the germline V gene lists SGHTA and FQGNSA. TCRbeta CDR3 regions were amplified from genomic DNA using the immunoSEQ Assay, a bias-controlled multiplex PCR. The paper's data handling went like this. Nucleated cell counts per sample were estimated from amplification of reference gene primers within the assay. To quantify the absolute abundance of each unique TCRbeta CDR3 rearrangement, sequence reads were collapsed and filtered. For each sample, productive Simpson clonality was calculated as the square root of Simpson's diversity index across productive rearrangements. TCRdb took over this immuneACCESS table, retaining in-frame rearrangements with V and J assigned. Such tables are incomplete; in checked studies, under half of the missing clones stem from an unresolved V gene, and the remainder is unexplained. That table is the source of V, J and clone size, and D and trimming were worked out from the DNA. Counted in this sample were about 76,000 clones; 75% to 90% of them appeared once. The ten largest clones represent roughly a sixth of the sample.

Whole blood was collected in K2EDTA tubes by collaborating institutions according to the institutions' own protocols. Collaborator samples were shipped for TCRbeta analysis as frozen whole blood, isolated PBMCs, or DNA extracted from either sample type. This record comes from a study of blood T cell repertoires in COVID-19 (dated by TCRdb to the early 2020s). Broadly, across the study: Collaborator samples came from the United States, Italy and Spain and covered acute and convalescent phases of COVID-19. The prospective study material was composed of cDNA or gDNA derived from T cells, B-cell-depleted T cells, or PBMCs. HLA class I and class II types, where available, came from metadata supplied by the sample provider rather than from assay-based typing. The samples were drawn from the first 160 participants of the ongoing ImmuneRACE study and from 1,254 subjects provided by 6 global collaborators. Subjects who had been exposed to COVID-19, were actively infected with it, or had recovered from it provided the deeply sampled blood TCRbeta repertoires that made up the dataset. The repertoires were made available in a free public database intended to serve as a resource for research on the immune response to SARS-CoV-2. Sample metadata almost always included a de-identified subject ID, COVID-19 status, age in years and sex.

Here is what the overall study found, with its caveats: The amount of clinical and demographic metadata varied by source and participant and was provided uncurated.

The sequence links TRBV7-2 to TRBJ2-5, with 14 central nucleotides matching TRBD2. The receptor comes from a human donor in a cohort sampled during active COVID-19. The sequenced sample consisted of peripheral blood. The sequenced DNA: TGTGCCAGCAGCTCCCACTGGGGGGGACTAGCGGGAGAGCGGGAGACCCAGTACTTC. Its translation is CASSSHWGGLAGERETQYF.